This T cell receptor beta chain originates from a study of T cell responses to AZD1222 COVID-19 vaccine. CDR1 and CDR2 from the germline V gene are MNHNY and SVGAGI (reference sequence). This CDR3 has 11 amino acids. V dropped 8 bases and J dropped 2 bases, with 7 bases sitting between them. Data came from immunoSEQ multiplex PCR; TCRdb stores just in-frame clones and leaves some out. The sample holds about 120,000 clones; about 95% are singletons and the top ten take about 3%. The origin of this receptor is an adult who received the AZD1222 COVID-19 vaccine. This chain uses TRBV6-6 with TRBJ2-7; D may be TRBD1 (6 bases). The source was peripheral blood, collected 28 days after the second AZD1222 dose. The CDR3 region is CASGGPYEQYF. CDR3 DNA: TGTGCCAGCGGGGGCCCCTACGAGCAGTACTTC.